Presented here are 28 T cell receptor beta chains from one specimen sequenced in a study of T cells in Graves' hyperthyroidism and ophthalmopathy. What was amplified from RNA transcripts were TCR beta CDR3 regions. The TCR CDR3 first-round RT-PCR relied on the HTBI primer set. TCRdb ran MiXCR on the multiplex PCR reads and lists one entry per CDR3 protein. Here the sample spans about half a million distinct CDR3 sequences, nearly 20% being singletons. Input material: blood. These receptor sequences come from a man aged 35 to 55 with Graves' ophthalmopathy.

The table lists this clonotype with many counts. The chain recombines TRBV11-1 with TRBJ2-5; TRBD2 matches 7 bases. The CDR3 extends over 13 amino acids. V was clipped by 5 bases and J by 4 bases; unmatched bases: 4. Germline V gene sequence: CDR1 SGHAT, CDR2 FQDESV (reference sequence). DNA of the CDR3: TGTGCCAGCAGCCAGACTAGCCGAGAGACCCAGTACTTC. Translated, it gives CASSQTSRETQYF.

This chain uses TRBV20-1 with TRBJ2-5; 9 bases match TRBD2. This CDR3 is built from 14 residues. CDR1 and CDR2 (germline): DFQATT, SNEGSKA (reference sequence). V lost 8 bases, J lost 10 bases, and 17 bases stayed unmatched. The CDR3 sequence: CSTHLRGGRGVQYF. As DNA, the CDR3 is TGCAGTACCCACCTGAGGGGCGGGAGGGGGGTCCAGTACTTC.

This clonotype was counted many times. The rearrangement links TRBV5-1 to TRBJ2-7, with D perhaps TRBD1 (6 bases). Germline CDR1 reads SGHRS; CDR2 reads YFSETQ. This CDR3 is built from 14 residues. V lost 1 base to trimming and J lost 3 bases, with 11 bases between them. The CDR3 spells CASSLLQGIYEQYF. CDR3 coding DNA: TGCGCCAGCAGCTTGTTACAGGGTATCTACGAGCAGTACTTC.

This clonotype was recorded many times. V is TRBV12-3 or TRBV12-4 and J is TRBJ2-1; TRBD1 matches at 9 bases. The V and J ends lost 6 bases and 4 bases, in that order; junction bases with no gene match: 7. This CDR3 region has 15 residues. The CDR3 reads CASRETGTGYNEQFF. The CDR3 nucleotides are TGTGCCAGCAGAGAGACCGGGACAGGGTACAATGAGCAGTTCTTC.

This clonotype was recorded at least ten times. The V and J genes are TRBV24-1 and TRBJ2-1; D possibly corresponds to TRBD1 (7 bases). The germline CDR1 and CDR2 sequences are KGHDR and SFDVKD. V lost 4 bases, J lost 8 bases, and 17 bases lay in between. The CDR3 spans 15 residues. The CDR3 is CATSDRGTDRDEQFF. The CDR3 region has the DNA TGTGCCACCAGTGACCGGGGGACTGACAGGGATGAGCAGTTCTTC.

This clonotype appeared once. This sequence joins TRBV12-3 or TRBV12-4 and TRBJ2-4, with TRBD2 matching over 7 bases. V dropped 3 bases and J dropped 8; count of bases not matched to a gene: 4. The CDR3 has 13 amino acids. The CDR3 coding sequence is TGTGCCAGCAGTTTGGGAGGGCGGCACATTCAGTACTTC. This encodes CASSLGGRHIQYF.

This clonotype was counted a single time. V is TRBV12-3 or TRBV12-4 and J is TRBJ2-3; no clear D. V shed 3 bases and J shed 0 bases, with 13 bases lying between them. The CDR3 is 16 residues long. The CDR3 spells CASSFGKPTSTDTQYF. The CDR3, as DNA: TGTGCCAGCAGTTTTGGAAAACCTACTAGCACAGATACGCAGTATTTT.

This clonotype occurred a few times. This chain uses TRBV7-2 with TRBJ2-7; D possibly corresponds to TRBD1 (5 bases). There are 13 residues in the CDR3. The germline CDR1 and CDR2 sequences are SGHTA and FQGNSA. Trimming took 6 bases from V and 6 from J, leaving 15 bases between them. The CDR3 sequence is CASSSRVPLEQYF. CDR3 coding DNA: TGTGCCAGCAGTAGCAGGGTACCCCTCGAGCAGTACTTC.

The V call is TRBV28, the J call TRBJ1-5; TRBD1 matches at 10 bases. From germline, CDR1 is MDHEN and CDR2 SYDVKM. The CDR3 has 15 residues. After removal of 5 bases from V and 6 bases from J, the junction contained 7 bases not matched to a gene. This chain's CDR3 is CASSQTGGNSQPQHF. The CDR3 bases are TGTGCCAGCAGTCAGACAGGGGGCAATAGTCAGCCCCAGCATTTT.

In this sample, this clonotype turned up a few times. V gene TRBV9 combines with J gene TRBJ1-3; D gene ambiguous. The germline V gene encodes CDR1 SGDLS and CDR2 YYNGEE. V lost 0 bases and J 4 bases, leaving 8 bases between the germline ends. This CDR3 has 14 residues. CDR3 DNA: TGTGCCAGCAGCGTAGTTGATTACGGAAACACCATATATTTT. As protein: CASSVVDYGNTIYF.

This clonotype is a singleton in its sample. This chain connects TRBV7-2 to TRBJ1-3, with 7 bases fitting TRBD1. Germline trimming cut 1 base from V and 4 bases from J; bases unmatched to any gene: 4. Germline values: CDR1 SGHTA, CDR2 FQGNSA. The CDR3 contains 15 residues. CDR3 loop: CASSLDRGGGNTIYF. The CDR3 coding sequence is TGTGCCAGCAGCTTAGACAGGGGAGGAGGAAACACCATATATTTT.

This clonotype was found many times. V is TRBV3-1 and J is TRBJ1-1, with 10 positions matching TRBD1. CDR1 and CDR2 from the germline V gene are LGHDT and YNNKEL (reference sequence). V shed 1 base, J shed 5 bases, and the junction held 4 bases outside the gene matches. CDR3 size: 15 residues. CDR3 protein: CASSQVTGGPTEAFF. The CDR3 bases are TGTGCCAGCAGCCAAGTGACAGGGGGCCCGACTGAAGCTTTCTTT.

This rearrangement joins TRBV9 to TRBJ2-6; 12 nucleotides line up with TRBD1. The CDR3 extends over 18 amino acids. CDR1 and CDR2 (germline): SGDLS, YYNGEE. The J segment lost 2 bases and the V segment lost 4 bases, leaving 7 bases of the junction unmatched. The CDR3 nucleotides read TGTGCCAGCAGCAACACCGGGACAGGGGGCGCTGGGGCCAACGTCCTGACTTTC. It codes for CASSNTGTGGAGANVLTF.

This clonotype was counted between two and nine times. The genes are TRBV13 and TRBJ2-1; TRBD1 matches 8 bases. The trim removed 5 bases at V and 8 bases at J, leaving 14 bases unmatched. There are 16 residues in the CDR3. CDR1 and CDR2 from the germline V gene are PRHDT and FYEKMQ (reference sequence). CDR3 protein: CASSPRDRIKGDEQFF. Written as DNA, the CDR3 is TGTGCCAGCAGCCCCCGGGACAGGATAAAAGGGGATGAGCAGTTCTTC.

This clonotype appeared many times. The V call is TRBV12-3 or TRBV12-4, the J call TRBJ2-7, with TRBD2 matching 9 bases. The CDR3 has 14 residues. The trim removed 8 bases at V and 6 bases at J, leaving 11 bases unmatched. DNA of the CDR3: TGTGCCAGCCTCGCGGGCGGGGGGGCGATCGAGCAGTACTTC. Translation gives CASLAGGGAIEQYF.

This clonotype was observed many times. V usage is TRBV7-2 and J usage is TRBJ2-3, with 7 positions matching TRBD2. From germline, CDR1 is SGHTA and CDR2 FQGNSA. The CDR3 has 15 amino acids. V shed 2 bases and J 12 bases; nucleotides not matched to a gene: 14. Here the CDR3 DNA reads TGTGCCAGCAGCTTACAAATACAAGGGAAGGGACTACAGTATTTT. This sequence encodes CASSLQIQGKGLQYF. Full variable domain (outside the CDR3, taken from reference TRBV7-2 and TRBJ2-3): GAGVSQSPSNKVTEKGKDVELRCDPISGHTALYWYRQSLGQGLEFLIYFQGNSAPDKSGLPSDRFSAERTGGSVSTLTIQRTQQEDSAVYLCASSLQIQGKGLQYFGPGTRLTVL.

This clonotype was seen only a few times. This sequence joins TRBV3-1 and TRBJ2-5; 12 bases agree with TRBD2. J gave up 4 bases and V 0 bases, and 0 bases lay outside the gene matches. Germline V gene sequence: CDR1 LGHDT, CDR2 YNNKEL (reference sequence). The CDR3 spans 15 residues. The CDR3 DNA reads as TGTGCCAGCAGCCAAGAACTAGCGGGAGGAGAGACCCAGTACTTC. Its protein is CASSQELAGGETQYF.

The J gene is TRBJ2-3, the V gene TRBV20-1; D possibly corresponds to TRBD2 (6 bases). The ends were cut back, 2 bases at V and 3 bases at J, with 9 bases in the middle. The CDR3 runs 13 residues. In germline, CDR1 is DFQATT, CDR2 SNEGSKA (reference sequence). CDR3 sequence reads: CSARREPTDTQYF. The CDR3 DNA reads TGCAGTGCTAGACGGGAGCCAACAGATACGCAGTATTTT.

Many counts were recorded for this clonotype. This chain uses TRBV12-3 or TRBV12-4 with TRBJ1-2, with D perhaps TRBD1 (5 bases). V was shortened by 3 bases and J by 2 bases, with 13 bases between the two germline ends. The CDR3 is 15 residues long. In DNA form, the CDR3 reads TGTGCCAGCAGTTTTCATCAGGGAGTCAACTATGGCTACACCTTC. Residues: CASSFHQGVNYGYTF.

This clonotype was detected ten times or more. The chain uses TRBV7-9 and TRBJ2-7; 9 nucleotides align to TRBD2. Losses at the gene ends were 0 bases for V and 1 base for J; bases not matched to a gene: 1. The V gene's germline CDR1 is SEHNR and CDR2 FQNEAQ (reference sequence). The CDR3 has 15 residues. DNA of the CDR3: TGTGCCAGCAGCTTAGCGAGCGGGAGGTCCTACGAGCAGTACTTC. It yields the protein CASSLASGRSYEQYF. The full variable domain, rest sourced from reference TRBV7-9 and TRBJ2-7, is DTGVSQNPRHKITKRGQNVTFRCDPISEHNRLYWYRQTLGQGPEFLTYFQNEAQLEKSRLLSDRFSAERPKGSFSTLEIQRTEQGDSAMYLCASSLASGRSYEQYFGPGTRLTVT.

V usage is TRBV7-2 and J usage is TRBJ1-5; D gene ambiguous. V gave up 0 bases and J gave up 3 bases, with 6 bases separating them. Germline lookup yields CDR1 SGHTA and CDR2 FQGNSA. This CDR3 has 14 amino acids. This CDR3 reads CASSLAQNNQPQHF. The CDR3 DNA sequence: TGTGCCAGCAGCTTAGCACAGAACAATCAGCCCCAGCATTTT. The full variable domain, with the rest looked up from reference TRBV7-2 and TRBJ1-5, is GAGVSQSPSNKVTEKGKDVELRCDPISGHTALYWYRQSLGQGLEFLIYFQGNSAPDKSGLPSDRFSAERTGGSVSTLTIQRTQQEDSAVYLCASSLAQNNQPQHFGDGTRLSIL.

This clonotype was detected a few times. CDR3 region: CASSRPRGREVQETQYF. The CDR3 DNA sequence: TGTGCCAGCAGCCGCCCGAGGGGGCGGGAGGTACAAGAGACCCAGTACTTC. V usage is TRBV3-1 and J usage is TRBJ2-5, with D possibly matching TRBD2 (8 bases). Trimming stripped 4 bases from V and 2 bases from J, with 20 bases between. The CDR3 totals 17 residues. Germline-derived CDR1 and CDR2 are LGHDT and YNNKEL (reference sequence).

This clonotype was counted ten times or more. V usage is TRBV12-3 or TRBV12-4 and J usage is TRBJ1-5, with D perhaps TRBD1 (5 bases). The V end was cut by 5 bases, the J end by 9 bases, with 20 bases between. The CDR3 is 15 residues long. The CDR3 region is CASSKQGPHRAPQHF. The CDR3 DNA follows: TGTGCCAGCAGTAAGCAGGGTCCCCATCGGGCGCCCCAGCATTTT.

V gene TRBV18 combines with J gene TRBJ2-1, with TRBD1 matching over 9 bases. The CDR3 covers 13 residues. J was trimmed by 8 bases and V by 5 bases; bases with no gene match: 4. The germline V gene encodes CDR1 KGHSH and CDR2 LQKENI. The CDR3 sequence: CASSTQGADEQFF. The CDR3 nucleotides read TGTGCCAGCTCAACACAGGGGGCCGATGAGCAGTTCTTC.

The chain employs TRBV7-9 and TRBJ2-7; weak D call: TRBD1 (6 bases). Germline V gives CDR1 SEHNR, CDR2 FQNEAQ (reference sequence). Trimming took off 10 bases at V and 6 bases at J, with 19 bases between the two ends. The CDR3 extends over 13 amino acids. Here the CDR3 reads CATSLPPGAEQYF. Written as DNA, the CDR3 is TGTGCCACCTCCCTCCCCCCAGGGGCCGAGCAGTACTTC. The full variable domain, rest sourced from reference TRBV7-9 and TRBJ2-7, is DTGVSQNPRHKITKRGQNVTFRCDPISEHNRLYWYRQTLGQGPEFLTYFQNEAQLEKSRLLSDRFSAERPKGSFSTLEIQRTEQGDSAMYLCATSLPPGAEQYFGPGTRLTVT.

This chain uses TRBV4-2 with TRBJ2-1; D ambiguous. The CDR3 is 15 residues long. Trimming removed 1 base from V and 3 bases from J, with 10 bases in between. CDR1 is LGHNA, CDR2 YNFKEQ, per germline. CDR3 DNA sequence: TGTGCCAGCAGCCAAGTTGCAGATTACTACAATGAGCAGTTCTTC. It is translated as CASSQVADYYNEQFF.

At least ten counts were recorded for this clonotype. The chain has TRBV27 and TRBJ1-2, with D unresolved. Germline V lookup: CDR1 MNHEY, CDR2 SMNVEV (reference sequence). The CDR3 spans 13 residues. Trimming took 8 bases from V and 7 from J, leaving 17 bases between them. DNA for the CDR3: TGTGCCAGCTTGAGCTTCCGTATGGGTGGCTACACCTTC. Translating gives CASLSFRMGGYTF.

This chain connects TRBV28 to TRBJ2-3, with 13 bases that match TRBD2. The CDR3 covers 17 residues. V gave up 8 bases and J gave up 1 base; unmatched junction bases: 9. In germline, CDR1 is MDHEN, CDR2 SYDVKM. The CDR3 loop is CASGLAGAQRGTDTQYF. CDR3 coding DNA: TGTGCCAGCGGACTAGCGGGAGCCCAGAGGGGCACAGATACGCAGTATTTT.